One sample yielded the 16 T cell receptor beta chains listed below, sequenced in a study of T cells in Graves' hyperthyroidism and ophthalmopathy. There were TCR beta CDR3 regions amplified from RNA transcripts. HTBI primers drove first-round RT-PCR of the TCR CDR3. Via MiXCR, TCRdb re-called the multiplex PCR reads, giving one row per CDR3 protein. This table has around 490,000 distinct CDR3 sequences, nearly 20% appearing once. The sample comprised blood. All receptors come from a man aged 40-49 years with Graves' ophthalmopathy.

This clonotype was counted many times. The rearrangement uses TRBV6-1 and TRBJ2-3, with 7 bases identical to TRBD2. The V segment lost 7 bases and the J segment 1 base; nucleotides outside the gene matches: 14. CDR1 is MNHNS and CDR2 is SASEGT in the germline V gene. The CDR3 has 17 amino acids. The CDR3, as DNA: TGTGCCAGCAACCTCTCTCCCATACGGGGGGGCACAGATACGCAGTATTTT. Translation: CASNLSPIRGGTDTQYF.

This clonotype was observed many times. This rearrangement joins TRBV27 to TRBJ1-1, with D uncertain. Per the germline V gene, CDR1 is MNHEY and CDR2 is SMNVEV (reference sequence). Trimming removed 3 bases at V and 3 bases at J, with 8 bases between. This CDR3 is 13 amino acids long. Written as DNA, the CDR3 is TGTGCCAGCAGTTTTACCGCGCACACTGAAGCTTTCTTT. Translating it yields CASSFTAHTEAFF.

In its sample, this clonotype was seen many times. This chain joins TRBV5-5 and TRBJ1-2; D remains unclear. V shed 3 bases and J shed 4 bases, with 19 bases lying between them. The CDR3 has 16 residues. Germline V CDR1 and CDR2: SGHKS, YYEKEE (reference sequence). The CDR3 sequence is CASSSMGGGVGYGYTF. CDR3 coding DNA: TGTGCCAGCAGCTCCATGGGAGGAGGAGTTGGCTATGGCTACACCTTC.

This clonotype was recorded at least ten times. V and J are TRBV11-2 and TRBJ1-1; possibly TRBD1 for D (5 bases). The CDR3 sequence is 14 residues long. Germline V gives CDR1 SGHAT, CDR2 FQNNGV. Between the trimmed V and J ends, which lost 2 bases and 5 bases, there was a span of 12 bases. CDR3 sequence (DNA): TGTGCCAGCAGCTTAAGTTGGGGCCATACTGAAGCTTTCTTT. Protein product: CASSLSWGHTEAFF.

V usage is TRBV29-1 and J usage is TRBJ1-1, with a possible D match to TRBD1 (6 bases). The ends were cut back, 7 bases at V and 4 bases at J, with 19 bases in the middle. The CDR3 runs to 14 residues. Germline-derived CDR1 and CDR2 are SQVTM and ANQGSEA. The CDR3 nucleotides read TGCAGCGGGGGTGGGGGCACCGGGGCCACTGAAGCTTTCTTT. Translated: CSGGGGTGATEAFF.

This chain links TRBV9 with TRBJ1-1, with 7 nucleotides matching TRBD1. The CDR3 has 17 residues. J lost 1 base, V lost 0 bases, and 9 bases had no gene match. Looked up from germline, CDR1 is SGDLS and CDR2 is YYNGEE. The CDR3 sequence is CASSVGTGPASNTEAFF. The CDR3 nucleotides read TGTGCCAGCAGCGTAGGGACAGGACCTGCCTCGAACACTGAAGCTTTCTTT.

In this sample, this clonotype turned up a few times. The CDR3 DNA is TGTGCCAGCAGCTTAGCTCCGTCGTTTACCTACGAGCAGTACTTC. This encodes CASSLAPSFTYEQYF. This chain connects TRBV7-9 to TRBJ2-7; D unresolved. The CDR3 is 15 residues long. CDR1 SEHNR and CDR2 FQNEAQ come from the germline V gene (reference sequence). The V and J ends lost 0 bases and 2 bases respectively, with 11 bases between them.

The rearrangement uses TRBV14 and TRBJ2-1, with TRBD2 matching over 8 bases. Germline lookup yields CDR1 SGHDN and CDR2 FVKESK. The CDR3 runs 17 residues. The V gene end was trimmed by 1 base and the J gene end by 0 bases; junction bases not matched to a gene: 5. The CDR3 is CASSQVSGISSYNEQFF. CDR3 bases: TGTGCCAGCAGCCAAGTTAGCGGGATAAGCTCCTACAATGAGCAGTTCTTC.

Of note for this clonotype: A much larger clone differs from this one at a single base, so this may be a read error. As DNA, the CDR3 is TGTGCCAGCATCGGCCAGGGGCCCTACGAGCAGTACTTC. It encodes CASIGQGPYEQYF. This sequence joins TRBV27 and TRBJ2-7, with a tentative D call TRBD1 (6 bases). CDR1 is MNHEY and CDR2 is SMNVEV in the germline V gene (reference sequence). The CDR3 length is 13 residues. Trimming stripped 7 bases from V and 2 bases from J, with 12 bases between.

This clonotype appeared many times. The chain uses TRBV3-1 and TRBJ1-1, with D perhaps matching TRBD1 (5 bases). CDR1 and CDR2 (germline): LGHDT, YNNKEL (reference sequence). There are 14 residues in the CDR3. Trimming stripped 4 bases from V and 1 base from J, with 10 bases between. CDR3 nucleotides: TGTGCCAGCAGCCGAGGGGTAAGGAACACTGAAGCTTTCTTT. Translation: CASSRGVRNTEAFF.

This clonotype came up a few times. This chain joins TRBV30 and TRBJ2-7; no definite D call. The CDR3 has 11 residues. The V end was cut by 3 bases, the J end by 1 base, with 4 bases between. Germline-derived CDR1 and CDR2 are GTSNPN and SVGIG (reference sequence). The CDR3 DNA reads as TGTGCCTGGAGAAAATCCTACGAGCAGTACTTC. Its protein product is CAWRKSYEQYF.

This clonotype was picked up a small number of times. The rearrangement joins TRBV27 to TRBJ2-3, with 9 bases identical to TRBD1. In germline, CDR1 is MNHEY, CDR2 SMNVEV (reference sequence). The CDR3 is made up of 12 amino acids. After removal of 7 bases from V and 5 bases from J, the junction contained 1 base not matched to a gene. CDR3 protein: CASTDRGDTQYF. CDR3 in DNA: TGTGCCAGCACGGACAGGGGAGATACGCAGTATTTT.

V gene TRBV19 combines with J gene TRBJ1-2; maybe TRBD1 (6 bases). Trimming took off 6 bases at V and 8 bases at J, with 22 bases between the two ends. There are 15 residues in the CDR3. Germline CDR1 LNHDA, CDR2 SQIVND (reference sequence). The CDR3 DNA reads as TGTGCCAGTAGACCCCCCCGGGGGGCATTTAACGGCTACACCTTC. Protein: CASRPPRGAFNGYTF.

There are a few counts of this clonotype. This sequence joins TRBV28 and TRBJ1-5; TRBD1 is a possible D gene (6 bases). The V end was cut by 6 bases, the J end by 5 bases, with 14 bases between. CDR1 is MDHEN and CDR2 is SYDVKM in the germline V gene. The CDR3 extends over 14 amino acids. The CDR3 nucleotides are TGTGCCAGCAGCCCCATAGGGGGTTATCAGCCCCAGCATTTT. Amino acid sequence: CASSPIGGYQPQHF.

This clonotype has only a few counts. The chain recombines TRBV27 with TRBJ1-5; D call uncertain. The ends were cut back, 1 base at V and 5 bases at J, with 6 bases in the middle. Germline values: CDR1 MNHEY, CDR2 SMNVEV (reference sequence). The CDR3 sequence is 13 residues long. The CDR3 coding sequence is TGTGCCAGCAGTTTATACATAGATCAGCCCCAGCATTTT. Translating gives CASSLYIDQPQHF.

This rearrangement joins TRBV6-1 to TRBJ2-7, with 7 bases lining up with TRBD1. Per germline, CDR1 MNHNS and CDR2 SASEGT. The CDR3 has 15 residues. V dropped 2 bases and J dropped 2; count of bases not matched to a gene: 6. DNA of the CDR3: TGTGCCAGCAGTGAATTAACAGGGGCCGCCTACGAGCAGTACTTC. Residues: CASSELTGAAYEQYF.